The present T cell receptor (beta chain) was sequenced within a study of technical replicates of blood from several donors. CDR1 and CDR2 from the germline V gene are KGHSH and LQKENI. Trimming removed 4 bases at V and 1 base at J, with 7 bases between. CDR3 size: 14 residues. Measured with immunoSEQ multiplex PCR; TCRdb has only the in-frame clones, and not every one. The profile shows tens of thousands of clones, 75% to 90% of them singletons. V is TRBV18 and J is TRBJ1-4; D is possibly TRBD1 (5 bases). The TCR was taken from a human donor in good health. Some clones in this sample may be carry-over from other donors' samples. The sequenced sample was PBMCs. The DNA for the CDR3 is TGTGCCAGCTCACTGGACAAAACTAATGAAAAACTGTTTTTT. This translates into CASSLDKTNEKLFF.